The following is a T cell receptor beta chain sequence with its context. Antigen: not known. This table comes from immunoSEQ multiplex PCR, and its TCRdb copy is limited to in-frame clones, with some not included. Here the sample spans more than 100,000 clones, approximately 87% being singletons. Losses at the gene ends were 2 bases for V and 7 bases for J; bases not matched to a gene: 11. CDR3 length: 16 amino acids. Per germline, CDR1 MNHEY and CDR2 SMNVEV (reference sequence). The data are from a study of T cell responses to AZD1222 COVID-19 vaccine. Study results and limitations: Reports indicate that nearly half of spike-specific TCRs are directed at unmutated variant regions.

This sequence originates from an adult in good health. The sample here was peripheral blood, taken on day 0 of AZD1222 vaccination. The chain carries TRBV27 and TRBJ1-2, with TRBD1 matching 9 bases. The CDR3 spells CASSLGTGTGMTGYTF. The DNA of the CDR3 is TGTGCCAGCAGTTTAGGTACCGGGACAGGGATGACTGGCTACACCTTC.